Each of the 7 T cell receptor beta chains below was sequenced from the same sample in a study of blood T cell repertoires in COVID-19. This table comes from immunoSEQ multiplex PCR, and its TCRdb copy is limited to in-frame clones, with some not included. The repertoire includes some 58,000 clones, 86% of them detected once, and more than 0.95% sits in the top ten. Sequencing was done on a sample of peripheral blood. All receptors derive from a man aged 35-49 years with acute or convalescent COVID-19.

This clone has a single count. In DNA form, the CDR3 reads TGTGCCAGCAGCTCAACAGGGAACGAGCAGTACTTC. Protein sequence: CASSSTGNEQYF. The chain uses TRBV6-6 and TRBJ2-7; D is possibly TRBD1 (6 bases). Trimming took 6 bases from V and 5 from J, leaving 11 bases between them. The CDR3 loop spans 12 amino acids. CDR1 is MNHNY and CDR2 is SVGAGI in the germline V gene (reference sequence).

The J gene is TRBJ2-3, the V gene TRBV6-5; no clear D gene. CDR3 length: 13 amino acids. The V gene's germline CDR1 is MNHEY and CDR2 SVGAGI. V dropped 6 bases and J dropped 6 bases, with 13 bases sitting between them. The CDR3 region is CASSRNVRDTQYF. The CDR3, as DNA: TGTGCCAGCAGCCGCAATGTACGGGATACGCAGTATTTT.

V and J are TRBV20-1 and TRBJ2-1, with D perhaps matching TRBD2 (5 bases). V dropped 6 bases and J dropped 8 bases, with 8 bases sitting between them. The CDR3 is 10 amino acids. Looked up from germline, CDR1 is DFQATT and CDR2 is SNEGSKA (reference sequence). CDR3 bases: TGCAGTGCGGAGGCCCATGAGCAGTTCTTC. Translated, it gives CSAEAHEQFF.

The chain has TRBV11-2 and TRBJ1-1; D is ambiguous. The germline CDR1 and CDR2 sequences are SGHAT and FQNNGV. Trimming pared 2 bases from V and 1 base from J, leaving 5 bases between. CDR3 length equals 13 residues. The CDR3 nucleotides read TGTGCCAGCAGCTTACTACGGAACACTGAAGCTTTCTTT. Encoded protein: CASSLLRNTEAFF.

The chain recombines TRBV30 with TRBJ1-5; D is unclear. CDR3 length: 14 amino acids. CDR1 GTSNPN and CDR2 SVGIG come from the germline V gene (reference sequence). The V end lost 3 bases, the J end lost 6 bases, and 15 bases lay between the germline ends. The CDR3 loop is CAWSQRATGQPQHF. The DNA for the CDR3 is TGTGCCTGGAGCCAGAGGGCTACGGGTCAGCCCCAGCATTTT.

The chain recombines TRBV7-3 with TRBJ1-1; D not certain. This CDR3 spans 14 amino acids. Trimming stripped 5 bases from V and 0 bases from J, with 10 bases between. Germline V gene sequence: CDR1 SGHTA, CDR2 FQGTGA. CDR3 sequence reads: CASSASVMNTEAFF. The CDR3 bases are TGTGCCAGCAGCGCGTCCGTTATGAACACTGAAGCTTTCTTT.

This rearrangement joins TRBV30 to TRBJ2-3, with TRBD2 as a possible D gene (7 bases). From germline, CDR1 is GTSNPN and CDR2 SVGIG (reference sequence). The CDR3 contains 16 residues. Trimming stripped 0 bases from V and 3 bases from J, with 16 bases between. DNA of the CDR3: TGTGCCTGGAGTGTATTCGGGGGGCCTAGTACAGATACGCAGTATTTT. It yields the protein CAWSVFGGPSTDTQYF.